This T cell receptor beta chain is drawn from a study of T cell responses to AZD1222 COVID-19 vaccine. The overall study: Analyses pooled second doses at about 4 or about 12 weeks. The study's findings and limits: Donors were chiefly white British, with a greater number of females, and clonal diversity was perhaps underestimated.

A note on this clone: What it recognizes is unknown.

The V gene's germline CDR1 is MDHEN and CDR2 SYDVKM. V dropped 8 bases and J dropped 0 bases, with 19 bases sitting between them. This CDR3 region has 16 residues. Here immunoSEQ multiplex PCR was the method, and the copy in TCRdb shows in-frame clones only, minus some. The data show roughly 100,000 clones, about four fifths seen once. Sequencing used peripheral blood, obtained on day 0 of AZD1222 vaccination. This TCR was recovered from an adult in good health. The chain joins TRBV28 to TRBJ1-1; maybe TRBD1 (5 bases). CDR3 sequence: CASERPKGPLNTEAFF. CDR3 DNA: TGTGCCAGCGAACGTCCAAAGGGGCCCCTGAACACTGAAGCTTTCTTT. The full variable domain, with the rest looked up from reference TRBV28 and TRBJ1-1, is DVKVTQSSRYLVKRTGEKVFLECVQDMDHENMFWYRQDPGLGLRLIYFSYDVKMKEKGDIPEGYSVSREKKERFSLILESASTNQTSMYLCASERPKGPLNTEAFFGQGTRLTVV.